This passage covers 18 T cell receptor beta chains from one sample sequenced in a study of cytomegalovirus exposure and HLA in healthy donors. Both 60 Vbeta primers and 13 Jbeta primers went into the PCR. TCRdb keeps only in-frame clones here, not all; method: immunoSEQ multiplex PCR. In the table there are approximately 200,000 clones, 78% of which are singletons. Sequencing input: PBMCs. These receptors were taken from a woman in her twenties or thirties in good health and CMV-seropositive.

This chain uses TRBV27 with TRBJ1-1; D gene ambiguous. This CDR3 spans 13 amino acids. Trimming stripped 5 bases from V and 1 base from J, with 8 bases between. Germline CDR1 MNHEY, CDR2 SMNVEV (reference sequence). The CDR3 region is CASSPRGNTEAFF. CDR3 DNA: TGTGCCAGCAGTCCGAGAGGGAACACTGAAGCTTTCTTT.

The chain couples TRBV6-6 to TRBJ2-7, with D possibly TRBD2 on 5 matching bases. CDR1 and CDR2 from the germline V gene are MNHNY and SVGAGI (reference sequence). V shed 7 bases and J shed 2 bases, with 18 bases lying between them. The CDR3 spans 15 residues. In DNA, the CDR3 is TGTGCCAGCATCGCCGGACTGCAAGGTACCTACGAGCAGTACTTC. It translates to CASIAGLQGTYEQYF.

The genes are TRBV7-9 and TRBJ2-5; D possibly corresponds to TRBD1 (7 bases). The CDR3 has 13 amino acids. The V gene's germline CDR1 is SEHNR and CDR2 FQNEAQ (reference sequence). V dropped 5 bases and J dropped 7 bases, with 14 bases sitting between them. This CDR3 is CASSARQGGTQYF. The CDR3 nucleotides are TGTGCCAGCAGCGCCAGACAGGGAGGGACCCAGTACTTC.

The chain links TRBV2 to TRBJ1-5; D not resolved. This CDR3 contains 15 residues. From germline, CDR1 is SNHLY and CDR2 FYNNEI. V dropped 6 bases and J dropped 0 bases, with 12 bases sitting between them. CDR3 DNA: TGTGCCAGCAGGGGAGGGTCTGCTAGCAATCAGCCCCAGCATTTT. Its protein product is CASRGGSASNQPQHF.

This chain uses TRBV10-2 with TRBJ2-7; D is perhaps TRBD1 (7 bases). CDR1 and CDR2 (germline): WSHSY, SAAADI. This CDR3 region has 10 residues. The V end was cut by 10 bases, the J end by 9 bases, with 13 bases between. The CDR3 region is CANRQGGQYF. CDR3 DNA sequence: TGCGCCAACCGACAGGGAGGGCAGTACTTC.

As to this clone: The junction departs from germline at one end; a sequencing error may be responsible. This chain joins TRBV15 and TRBJ1-4; tentative D call: TRBD1 (6 bases). The CDR3 extends over 15 amino acids. Germline lookup yields CDR1 LNHNV and CDR2 YYDKDF (reference sequence). Written as DNA, the CDR3 is TGTGCCACCAGCGGAGAGGCGGGGGCACAAGAAAAACTGTTTTTT. As protein: CATSGEAGAQEKLFF.

The chain carries TRBV6-5 and TRBJ1-5; TRBD1 matches 7 bases. Germline CDR1 reads MNHEY; CDR2 reads SVGAGI. This CDR3 region has 14 residues. The ends lost 5 bases at V and 4 bases at J; junction bases unmatched: 5. The CDR3 DNA reads TGTGCCAGCAGTAGGTCAGGGGGTAATCAGCCCCAGCATTTT. Amino acid sequence: CASSRSGGNQPQHF.

The gene calls are TRBV2 and TRBJ2-7, with D perhaps TRBD1 (6 bases). There are 13 residues in the CDR3. CDR1 is SNHLY, CDR2 FYNNEI, per germline. V was shortened by 6 bases and J by 4 bases, with 13 bases between the two germline ends. In DNA, the CDR3 is TGTGCCAGCAGCTTCGGACAGTTTTACGAGCAGTACTTC. This sequence encodes CASSFGQFYEQYF.

The CDR3 spells CASSQALGTPGDIQYF. The CDR3 nucleotides read TGCGCCAGCAGCCAAGCCCTTGGGACGCCGGGGGACATTCAGTACTTC. The rearrangement links TRBV4-3 to TRBJ2-4; TRBD2 is a possible D gene (6 bases). Trimming took 1 base from V and 8 from J, leaving 18 bases between them. The germline V gene encodes CDR1 LGHNA and CDR2 YSLEER. The CDR3 sequence is 16 residues long.

This chain joins TRBV19 and TRBJ2-5; D is perhaps TRBD2 (6 bases). From germline, CDR1 is LNHDA and CDR2 SQIVND (reference sequence). The CDR3 length is 14 residues. V dropped 3 bases and J dropped 1 base, with 9 bases sitting between them. The CDR3 here is CASSIAGIQETQYF. The CDR3 DNA reads TGTGCCAGTAGTATCGCGGGGATCCAAGAGACCCAGTACTTC.

This rearrangement joins TRBV2 to TRBJ1-4; 8 bases line up with TRBD1. The CDR3 is 15 amino acids. Germline assignment: CDR1 SNHLY and CDR2 FYNNEI. V lost 8 bases to trimming and J lost 8 bases; unmatched junction nucleotides: 13. CDR3 coding DNA: TGTGCCAGCGGGACAGGTACTCTAATAGGGGAAAAACTGTTTTTT. The encoded protein is CASGTGTLIGEKLFF.

V and J are TRBV5-1 and TRBJ2-5; D perhaps matches TRBD2 (6 bases). Deletions cut 7 bases from V and 5 bases from J, with 21 bases between. CDR3 length equals 15 residues. Germline CDR1 SGHRS, CDR2 YFSETQ. The CDR3 region is CASSSGVFALETQYF. The DNA of the CDR3 is TGCGCCAGCTCATCGGGGGTTTTCGCATTGGAGACCCAGTACTTC.

This clone was recorded a few times. The chain employs TRBV7-6 and TRBJ2-3, with 12 positions matching TRBD2. V was pared by 5 bases and J by 4 bases, with 7 bases of the junction left unmatched. The CDR3 is made up of 16 amino acids. Germline V lookup: CDR1 SGHVS, CDR2 FNYEAQ. CDR3 sequence (DNA): TGTGCCAGCAGCCCTAGGACTAGCGGGATAGCAGATACGCAGTATTTT. Protein product: CASSPRTSGIADTQYF.

The V and J genes are TRBV7-9 and TRBJ2-7, with 9 bases lining up with TRBD1. CDR3 length: 15 amino acids. Germline lookup yields CDR1 SEHNR and CDR2 FQNEAQ (reference sequence). V shed 4 bases and J 5 bases; nucleotides not matched to a gene: 9. CDR3 protein: CASSSPWTGENEQYF. For the CDR3, the DNA is TGTGCCAGCAGCTCTCCCTGGACAGGGGAAAACGAGCAGTACTTC.

This clone was counted a single time. This chain links TRBV18 with TRBJ1-1; D perhaps matches TRBD1 (5 bases). In germline, CDR1 is KGHSH, CDR2 LQKENI. The CDR3 consists of 14 residues. Deletions cut 3 bases from V and 2 bases from J, with 10 bases between. CDR3 region: CASSPLDSNTEAFF. For the CDR3, the DNA is TGTGCCAGCTCACCCCTAGACAGTAACACTGAAGCTTTCTTT.

This clone occurred a few times. The rearrangement joins TRBV5-6 to TRBJ2-5; TRBD2 matches at 10 bases. This CDR3 is 17 amino acids long. With 4 bases clipped from V and 9 bases from J, the junction kept 18 bases outside the gene matches. CDR1 is SGHDT, CDR2 YYEEEE, per germline. The CDR3 nucleotides are TGTGCCAGCAGCCCCAGAGCGGGGGGGCGGAAAAACCTGCCCCAGTACTTC. Amino acids: CASSPRAGGRKNLPQYF. The complete variable domain, with remaining parts taken from reference TRBV5-6 and TRBJ2-5, reads DAGVTQSPTHLIKTRGQQVTLRCSPKSGHDTVSWYQQALGQGPQFIFQYYEEEERQRGNFPDRFSGHQFPNYSSELNVNALLLGDSALYLCASSPRAGGRKNLPQYFGPGTRLLVL.

In the case of this clone: The same CDR3 arises from other DNA sequences in this sample as well. The genes are TRBV5-4 and TRBJ2-2; TRBD1 might be the D (7 bases). V lost 2 bases and J lost 5, with 13 bases in between. This CDR3 is built from 15 residues. The germline V gene has CDR1 SGHNT and CDR2 YYREEE (reference sequence). CDR3 sequence reads: CASSLGGAGTGELFF. In DNA, the CDR3 is TGTGCCAGCAGCTTAGGGGGCGCGGGAACCGGGGAGCTGTTTTTT.

This chain connects TRBV6-1 to TRBJ1-6; 7 bases map to TRBD1. There are 14 residues in the CDR3. CDR1 is MNHNS and CDR2 is SASEGT in the germline V gene. V shed 6 bases, J shed 7 bases, and the junction held 6 bases outside the gene matches. As DNA, the CDR3 is TGTGCCAGCAGACGGACAGGAGACAATTCACCCCTCCACTTT. Amino acids: CASRRTGDNSPLHF.